One sample yielded the 25 T cell receptor beta chains listed below, sequenced in a study of blood T cell repertoires in COVID-19. Using immunoSEQ multiplex PCR, the repertoire was profiled, and TCRdb retains in-frame clones only, with some absent. The sample shows 200,000 to 250,000 clones, about nine tenths of them seen only once. Sequenced material: peripheral blood. Receptors originate from a woman aged 25 to 39 with COVID-19, enrolled during active disease.

Only a few counts were recorded for this clone. This sequence joins TRBV11-3 and TRBJ1-2; a possible D gene is TRBD1 (6 bases). The CDR3 consists of 16 residues. V was clipped by 6 bases and J by 8 bases, with 25 bases between them. Germline V gives CDR1 SGHNT, CDR2 YENEEA. CDR3 in DNA: TGTGCCAGCAGATCCGTCAACGCGGGGGGCGGAGACGGCTACACCTTC. Its protein is CASRSVNAGGGDGYTF.

The chain links TRBV7-9 to TRBJ2-3; weak D call: TRBD2 (5 bases). The CDR3 length is 16 residues. Germline lookup yields CDR1 SEHNR and CDR2 FQNEAQ (reference sequence). Deletions cut 4 bases from V and 1 base from J, with 15 bases between. CDR3 DNA: TGTGCCAGCAGCTCCATATGGGGAGCCGGCACAGATACGCAGTATTTT. Protein sequence: CASSSIWGAGTDTQYF. Combining the CDR3 with reference TRBV7-9 and TRBJ2-3 gives the whole variable domain DTGVSQNPRHKITKRGQNVTFRCDPISEHNRLYWYRQTLGQGPEFLTYFQNEAQLEKSRLLSDRFSAERPKGSFSTLEIQRTEQGDSAMYLCASSSIWGAGTDTQYFGPGTRLTVL.

The chain is built from TRBV6-5 and TRBJ1-2; 10 bases are shared with TRBD1. The CDR3 totals 15 residues. V was pared by 4 bases and J by 4 bases, with 6 bases of the junction left unmatched. Germline V gene data show CDR1 as MNHEY and CDR2 as SVGAGI. CDR3 amino acids: CASSSPDRGFYGYTF. The CDR3 region has the DNA TGTGCCAGCAGTTCCCCGGACAGGGGGTTCTATGGCTACACCTTC.

This clone was observed a single time. The rearrangement uses TRBV30 and TRBJ1-2; 9 bases match TRBD1. The CDR3 runs 11 residues. J lost 5 bases, V lost 7 bases, and 2 bases had no gene match. Germline CDR1 and CDR2: GTSNPN and SVGIG (reference sequence). The CDR3 DNA follows: TGTGCCTCGGACAGGGGTTATGGCTACACCTTC. The encoded protein is CASDRGYGYTF.

The chain recombines TRBV7-8 with TRBJ2-3; weak D call: TRBD2 (6 bases). V lost 0 bases, J lost 3 bases, and 13 bases lay in between. The CDR3 spans 16 residues. CDR1 SGHVS and CDR2 FQNEAQ come from the germline V gene. For the CDR3, the DNA is TGTGCCAGCAGCTTAGCGTGGGGGGATCCAACAGATACGCAGTATTTT. Its protein is CASSLAWGDPTDTQYF.

The chain joins TRBV6-2 or TRBV6-3 to TRBJ1-1; 7 nucleotides line up with TRBD1. Losses at the gene ends were 2 bases for V and 5 bases for J; bases not matched to a gene: 8. Germline CDR1 and CDR2: MNHEY and SVGEGT. CDR3 length: 15 amino acids. The CDR3 DNA reads TGTGCCAGCAGTTACCTTGCAGGGGGGCAAACTGAAGCTTTCTTT. Protein product: CASSYLAGGQTEAFF.

This rearrangement joins TRBV27 to TRBJ1-1; unclear D gene. The CDR3 is 14 amino acids. V was trimmed by 3 bases and J by 2 bases, leaving 10 bases between them. Germline lookup yields CDR1 MNHEY and CDR2 SMNVEV (reference sequence). Written as DNA, the CDR3 is TGTGCCAGCAGTTTGTTTCGTGGCAACACTGAAGCTTTCTTT. It translates to CASSLFRGNTEAFF.

The J gene is TRBJ1-2, the V gene TRBV6-4; 7 positions match TRBD1. The CDR3 is 14 residues long. V gave up 3 bases and J gave up 4 bases; unmatched junction bases: 5. Looked up from germline, CDR1 is MRHNA and CDR2 is SNTAGT. CDR3 in DNA: TGTGCCAGCAGTGAGAGGGGGCGGCTCTATGGCTACACCTTC. This gives the protein CASSERGRLYGYTF.

This clone was detected a few times. J is TRBJ1-5 and V is TRBV2, with D possibly TRBD1 on 5 matching bases. The CDR3 covers 19 residues. V lost 2 bases and J 7 bases, leaving 27 bases between the germline ends. Germline V CDR1 and CDR2: SNHLY, FYNNEI. The CDR3 nucleotides are TGTGCCAGCAGTGAAAGGCCGGGGAGACAGCGGGGATCGGTCCAGCCCCAGCATTTT. It is translated as CASSERPGRQRGSVQPQHF.

V gene TRBV28 combines with J gene TRBJ2-3; weak D call: TRBD1 (6 bases). The CDR3 loop spans 16 amino acids. The germline gives CDR1 MDHEN, CDR2 SYDVKM. The ends were cut back, 2 bases at V and 4 bases at J, with 16 bases in the middle. The CDR3 sequence: CASSLTPPQGADTQYF. The DNA for the CDR3 is TGTGCCAGCAGTTTAACCCCCCCACAGGGCGCAGATACGCAGTATTTT.

The chain has TRBV25-1 and TRBJ2-2; 7 bases map to TRBD2. The germline V gene has CDR1 MGHDK and CDR2 SYGVNS. This CDR3 spans 17 amino acids. V was clipped by 0 bases and J by 1 base; unmatched bases: 5. This CDR3 is CASSEYGGRGNTGELFF. The CDR3, as DNA: TGTGCCAGCAGTGAATATGGGGGGAGGGGGAACACCGGGGAGCTGTTTTTT.

The chain is built from TRBV18 and TRBJ2-7, with D maybe TRBD1 (6 bases). This CDR3 is 13 amino acids long. Germline values: CDR1 KGHSH, CDR2 LQKENI. Trimming pared 2 bases from V and 10 bases from J, leaving 15 bases between. The CDR3 is CASSPALDSPQYF. The DNA for the CDR3 is TGTGCCAGCTCACCAGCCTTGGACAGCCCTCAGTACTTC.

The V call is TRBV4-1, the J call TRBJ2-3; 10 nucleotides agree with TRBD1. V lost 6 bases to trimming and J lost 4 bases; unmatched junction nucleotides: 10. The CDR3 runs 16 residues. Germline V gene data show CDR1 as MGHRA and CDR2 as YSYEKL. CDR3 protein: CASRQPGQGTADTQYF. The DNA for the CDR3 is TGCGCCAGCAGGCAACCGGGACAGGGGACGGCAGATACGCAGTATTTT.

This chain uses TRBV6-5 with TRBJ2-5; 8 bases agree with TRBD2. The CDR3 contains 16 residues. Germline-derived CDR1 and CDR2 are MNHEY and SVGAGI. The ends lost 2 bases at V and 7 bases at J; junction bases unmatched: 12. The chain's CDR3 is CASSYTAGGAHVTQYF. The CDR3 region has the DNA TGTGCCAGCAGTTACACCGCCGGGGGGGCGCACGTGACCCAGTACTTC.

V is TRBV21-1 and J is TRBJ2-1; TRBD1 is the table's D call and was not checked against the DNA. TRBV21-1 is a pseudogene. The CDR3 is made up of 18 amino acids. The CDR3 loop is CASSKFKWAPPHYNEQFF. CDR3 nucleotide sequence: TGTGCCAGCAGCAAATTCAAGTGGGCCCCCCCTCACTACAATGAGCAGTTCTTC.

J is TRBJ2-3 and V is TRBV28; TRBD1 aligns across 7 bases. Germline V gene lookup returns CDR1 MDHEN and CDR2 SYDVKM. The V gene end was trimmed by 6 bases and the J gene end by 3 bases; junction bases not matched to a gene: 6. This CDR3 spans 14 amino acids. As DNA, the CDR3 is TGTGCCAGCAGGGTGACAGGGAGTACAGATACGCAGTATTTT. The encoded protein is CASRVTGSTDTQYF.

The V call is TRBV27, the J call TRBJ2-2; 7 nucleotides align to TRBD2. This CDR3 region has 17 residues. Germline loops: CDR1 MNHEY, CDR2 SMNVEV (reference sequence). V was clipped by 5 bases and J by 6 bases; unmatched bases: 15. The CDR3 loop is CASSIEIVRAGAGELFF. The CDR3 coding sequence is TGTGCCAGCAGTATAGAGATCGTTAGGGCGGGGGCCGGGGAGCTGTTTTTT.

The chain has TRBV6-6 and TRBJ1-4; possible D gene TRBD1, 6 bases. Trimming removed 6 bases at V and 3 bases at J, with 14 bases between. The CDR3 length is 15 residues. Germline lookup yields CDR1 MNHNY and CDR2 SVGAGI (reference sequence). The CDR3: CASRETGFSNEKLFF. For the CDR3, the DNA is TGTGCCAGCAGGGAAACAGGGTTTTCTAATGAAAAACTGTTTTTT.

The V gene is TRBV24-1, the J gene TRBJ2-2; D ambiguous. There are 11 residues in the CDR3. Trimming took off 9 bases at V and 5 bases at J, with 6 bases between the two ends. Germline V lookup: CDR1 KGHDR, CDR2 SFDVKD. CDR3 DNA sequence: TGTGCCACCGAGGAGACCGGGGAGCTGTTTTTT. Its translation is CATEETGELFF.

The chain is built from TRBV2 and TRBJ1-5, with TRBD1 matching over 9 bases. Unmatched junction bases numbered 6, after V lost 3 bases and J lost 6 bases. Germline assignment: CDR1 SNHLY and CDR2 FYNNEI. There are 15 residues in the CDR3. The DNA for the CDR3 is TGTGCCAGCAGTGACGCGACAGGGGGTGTTCAGCCCCAGCATTTT. It translates to CASSDATGGVQPQHF.

The CDR3 DNA is TGTGCCAGCAGCTCCGGGAGGGACAGGGGGGCCCTAGCTTTCTTT. It is translated as CASSSGRDRGALAFF. The genes are TRBV5-4 and TRBJ1-1; the match to TRBD1 covers 11 bases. CDR3 length: 15 residues. Germline V gives CDR1 SGHNT, CDR2 YYREEE (reference sequence). The ends lost 3 bases at V and 10 bases at J; junction bases unmatched: 11.

The V call is TRBV23-1, the J call TRBJ1-5; maybe TRBD1 (5 bases). TRBV23-1 counts as an open reading frame of uncertain function. The CDR3 extends over 18 amino acids. V was clipped by 5 bases and J by 2 bases, with 22 bases between them. The CDR3 reads CASSTIWTPKDGNQPQHF. Here the CDR3 DNA reads TGCGCCAGCAGTACCATTTGGACACCCAAGGATGGCAATCAGCCCCAGCATTTT.

The chain is built from TRBV7-9 and TRBJ2-2; 8 nucleotides line up with TRBD2. Germline CDR1 is SEHNR and CDR2 is FQNEAQ (reference sequence). CDR3 size: 18 residues. Trimming cost V 4 bases and J 1 base; bases outside gene matches: 11. CDR3 protein: CASSSPRGGTKNTGELFF. The CDR3 DNA reads as TGTGCCAGCAGCTCACCACGGGGGGGGACCAAGAACACCGGGGAGCTGTTTTTT.

This rearrangement joins TRBV7-9 to TRBJ2-1; D is ambiguous. Germline CDR1 is SEHNR and CDR2 is FQNEAQ (reference sequence). The CDR3 is 15 residues long. V lost 1 base and J lost 6, with 13 bases in between. CDR3 sequence: CASSLGATNANEQFF. As DNA, the CDR3 is TGTGCCAGCAGCTTAGGGGCCACCAACGCCAATGAGCAGTTCTTC. The variable domain in full, completed from reference TRBV7-9 and TRBJ2-1, reads DTGVSQNPRHKITKRGQNVTFRCDPISEHNRLYWYRQTLGQGPEFLTYFQNEAQLEKSRLLSDRFSAERPKGSFSTLEIQRTEQGDSAMYLCASSLGATNANEQFFGPGTRLTVL.

This chain links TRBV29-1 with TRBJ1-5; a possible D gene is TRBD1 (5 bases). The germline CDR1 and CDR2 sequences are SQVTM and ANQGSEA. The CDR3 length is 13 residues. Trimming stripped 6 bases from V and 0 bases from J, with 9 bases between. CDR3 bases: TGCAGCGTGGCGACAGATAGCAATCAGCCCCAGCATTTT. Translated: CSVATDSNQPQHF. The entire variable domain, with the rest obtained from reference TRBV29-1 and TRBJ1-5, is as follows: SAVISQKPSRDICQRGTSLTIQCQVDSQVTMMFWYRQQPGQSLTLIATANQGSEATYESGFVIDKFPISRPNLTFSTLTVSNMSPEDSSIYLCSVATDSNQPQHFGDGTRLSIL.